These 26 T cell receptor beta chains came from one sample sequenced in a study of shared clonotypes between healthy human individuals. Repertoires were generated with immunoSEQ multiplex PCR, while TCRdb's copy carries only in-frame clones and drops some. The sample holds about 2.5 million clones, less than 95% seen once. The sequenced sample consisted of naive CD4+ T cells from PBMCs. As to subset: CD45RA+ positively selected. These TCRs come from a man younger than 30 in good health. Some clones in this sample may be carry-over from other donors' samples.

V is TRBV5-1 and J is TRBJ2-5, with D possibly matching TRBD2 (5 bases). Per the germline V gene, CDR1 is SGHRS and CDR2 is YFSETQ. The CDR3 sequence is 16 residues long. Trimming shortened V by 2 bases and J by 3 bases, and 17 bases separated the two germline ends. CDR3 in amino acids: CASSFLSPKEEETQYF. The CDR3, as DNA: TGCGCCAGCAGCTTCCTTAGTCCCAAGGAGGAAGAGACCCAGTACTTC. The variable domain in full, with the rest retrieved from reference TRBV5-1 and TRBJ2-5, is KAGVTQTPRYLIKTRGQQVTLSCSPISGHRSVSWYQQTPGQGLQFLFEYFSETQRNKGNFPGRFSGRQFSNSRSEMNVSTLELGDSALYLCASSFLSPKEEETQYFGPGTRLLVL.

V usage is TRBV10-3 and J usage is TRBJ2-7; TRBD1 agrees at 9 bases. The V gene's germline CDR1 is ENHRY and CDR2 SYGVKD. The CDR3 sequence is 15 residues long. The V gene end was trimmed by 5 bases and the J gene end by 1 base; junction bases not matched to a gene: 6. The CDR3 DNA follows: TGTGCCATCAGTAAACCGGGACAGGGATCCTACGAGCAGTACTTC. It encodes CAISKPGQGSYEQYF.

The J gene is TRBJ2-1, the V gene TRBV19, with 13 bases that match TRBD2. Trimming at V came to 7 bases and at J to 6 bases, leaving 12 bases not matched to a gene. The CDR3 length is 17 residues. Looked up from germline, CDR1 is LNHDA and CDR2 is SQIVND (reference sequence). CDR3 sequence reads: CASNRPLAGGYINEQFF. CDR3 nucleotide sequence: TGTGCCAGTAACCGACCACTAGCGGGAGGGTACATCAATGAGCAGTTCTTC.

J is TRBJ1-2 and V is TRBV5-1; D gene uncertain. CDR3 size: 12 residues. The V gene's germline CDR1 is SGHRS and CDR2 YFSETQ. With 3 bases removed from V and 8 bases from J, the gap between germline ends came to 11 bases. This CDR3 is CASSSLRSGYTF. The CDR3 nucleotides read TGCGCCAGCAGCTCGTTGAGATCAGGCTACACCTTC.

This chain links TRBV7-3 with TRBJ2-7; the match to TRBD2 covers 9 bases. This CDR3 spans 16 amino acids. The junction had 7 bases not matched to a gene; V was cut back by 2 bases and J by 2 bases. CDR1 and CDR2 from the germline V gene are SGHTA and FQGTGA. Here the CDR3 DNA reads TGTGCCAGCAGCTTAGATCTAGCGGGATCCCCCTACGAGCAGTACTTC. This gives the protein CASSLDLAGSPYEQYF.

As regards this clone: Other DNA sequences within the sample encode an identical CDR3. This chain links TRBV10-3 with TRBJ2-7; D is possibly TRBD1 or TRBD2 (6 bases each). Trimming cost V 0 bases and J 1 base, with 7 bases left between them. Germline V CDR1 and CDR2: ENHRY, SYGVKD. The CDR3 runs 14 residues. In DNA form, the CDR3 reads TGTGCCATCAGTGAGTCAGGGGGGTCCTACGAGCAGTACTTC. Residues: CAISESGGSYEQYF.

This chain joins TRBV6-1 and TRBJ2-3; tentatively, D is TRBD2 (5 bases). V was cut by 3 bases and J by 0 bases, with 10 bases left in between. The CDR3 is made up of 15 amino acids. CDR1 is MNHNS and CDR2 is SASEGT in the germline V gene. CDR3 sequence (DNA): TGTGCCAGCAGTGAGACCGGGATTAGCACAGATACGCAGTATTTT. Protein: CASSETGISTDTQYF.

This clone occurred once. Within the sample, other DNA sequences also encode this same CDR3. The V call is TRBV28, the J call TRBJ2-1; 7 nucleotides match TRBD1. This CDR3 has 14 amino acids. In germline, CDR1 is MDHEN, CDR2 SYDVKM. V gave up 4 bases and J gave up 4 bases; unmatched junction bases: 4. The CDR3 spells CASSSQGSYNEQFF. Here the CDR3 DNA reads TGTGCCAGCAGTTCACAGGGGAGTTACAATGAGCAGTTCTTC.

The chain couples TRBV7-2 to TRBJ2-7; possible D gene TRBD2, 5 bases. The CDR3 extends over 15 amino acids. Germline lookup yields CDR1 SGHTA and CDR2 FQGNSA. V was cut by 6 bases and J by 5 bases, with 20 bases left in between. The CDR3 region is CASRRERRLGDEQYF. The DNA of the CDR3 is TGTGCCAGCAGACGCGAGCGGCGCCTTGGGGACGAGCAGTACTTC.

For this clone: Different DNA sequences within this sample yield the same CDR3. The V gene is TRBV5-1, the J gene TRBJ2-5; 15 positions agree with TRBD2. The CDR3 runs to 17 residues. The V and J ends lost 4 bases and 5 bases, in that order; junction bases with no gene match: 9. The germline CDR1 and CDR2 sequences are SGHRS and YFSETQ. CDR3 residues: CASSPGLAGGPGETQYF. The CDR3 region has the DNA TGCGCCAGCAGCCCTGGACTAGCGGGAGGGCCGGGGGAGACCCAGTACTTC.

V and J are TRBV5-1 and TRBJ2-7; D unresolved. Trimming shortened V by 0 bases and J by 3 bases, and 10 bases separated the two germline ends. CDR1 and CDR2 (germline): SGHRS, YFSETQ. The CDR3 covers 14 residues. For the CDR3, the DNA is TGCGCCAGCAGCTTGGATTCCCAGAACTACGAGCAGTACTTC. As protein: CASSLDSQNYEQYF.

This chain's CDR3 is CASSLLGHPYGYTF. In DNA form, the CDR3 reads TGCGCCAGCAGCCTCTTAGGACACCCCTATGGCTACACCTTC. The chain links TRBV4-1 to TRBJ1-2, with a tentative D call TRBD1 (5 bases). There are 14 residues in the CDR3. The V end was cut by 4 bases, the J end by 4 bases, with 13 bases between. The V gene's germline CDR1 is MGHRA and CDR2 YSYEKL.

CDR3 protein: CASSLVRPGYTEAFF. DNA of the CDR3: TGCGCCAGCAGCTTGGTAAGGCCCGGTTACACTGAAGCTTTCTTT. This sequence joins TRBV5-1 and TRBJ1-1; D is undetermined. This CDR3 contains 15 residues. Germline CDR1 SGHRS, CDR2 YFSETQ. Deletions cut 0 bases from V and 3 bases from J, with 12 bases between.

To note about this clone: The same CDR3 arises from other DNA sequences in this sample as well. This chain connects TRBV4-2 to TRBJ2-5; D unresolved. V lost 1 base to trimming and J lost 3 bases, with 6 bases between them. The CDR3 covers 13 residues. CDR1 LGHNA and CDR2 YNFKEQ come from the germline V gene. CDR3 DNA sequence: TGTGCCAGCAGCCAAGGGGCTAAAGAGACCCAGTACTTC. Protein product: CASSQGAKETQYF.

The V call is TRBV28, the J call TRBJ1-1; D remains ambiguous. The germline V gene encodes CDR1 MDHEN and CDR2 SYDVKM. The CDR3 is 15 amino acids. With 6 bases removed from V and 5 bases from J, the gap between germline ends came to 19 bases. This chain's CDR3 is CASSLRTGLRTEAFF. DNA for the CDR3: TGTGCCAGCAGCCTCCGCACCGGCCTGCGGACTGAAGCTTTCTTT.

This chain connects TRBV5-1 to TRBJ1-3, with D uncertain. V was trimmed by 0 bases and J by 8 bases, leaving 12 bases between them. The germline V gene has CDR1 SGHRS and CDR2 YFSETQ. CDR3 size: 14 residues. The CDR3 sequence: CASSLGRHPDTIYF. The CDR3 coding sequence is TGCGCCAGCAGCTTGGGCCGGCATCCGGACACCATATATTTT.

The chain links TRBV6-5 to TRBJ2-2; the match to TRBD2 covers 13 bases. The CDR3 has 15 amino acids. Per the germline V gene, CDR1 is MNHEY and CDR2 is SVGAGI. V lost 5 bases to trimming and J lost 7 bases; unmatched junction nucleotides: 4. CDR3 loop: CASSGLAGASGELFF. The CDR3 region has the DNA TGTGCCAGCAGTGGACTAGCGGGAGCCAGCGGGGAGCTGTTTTTT.

As concerns this clone: Other DNA sequences within the sample encode an identical CDR3. The CDR3: CASSLTSGSSYEQYF. CDR3 sequence (DNA): TGTGCCAGCAGCTTAACTAGCGGTAGCTCCTACGAGCAGTACTTC. This chain connects TRBV7-2 to TRBJ2-7; 8 nucleotides line up with TRBD2. Germline CDR1 SGHTA, CDR2 FQGNSA. The J segment lost 0 bases and the V segment lost 2 bases, leaving 3 bases of the junction unmatched. The CDR3 covers 15 residues. The whole variable domain, remainder taken from reference TRBV7-2 and TRBJ2-7, is GAGVSQSPSNKVTEKGKDVELRCDPISGHTALYWYRQSLGQGLEFLIYFQGNSAPDKSGLPSDRFSAERTGGSVSTLTIQRTQQEDSAVYLCASSLTSGSSYEQYFGPGTRLTVT.

V is TRBV15 and J is TRBJ2-6; D is possibly TRBD2 (7 bases). Germline V gene lookup returns CDR1 LNHNV and CDR2 YYDKDF (reference sequence). V was pared by 5 bases and J by 0 bases, with 20 bases between. The CDR3 consists of 19 residues. The DNA of the CDR3 is TGTGCCACCAGCTCCGGGGGGCAGGGACATCGCTCTGGGGCCAACGTCCTGACTTTC. Its protein product is CATSSGGQGHRSGANVLTF.

The chain links TRBV7-8 to TRBJ1-3; 7 nucleotides align to TRBD1. The CDR3 sequence is 17 residues long. Losses at the gene ends were 4 bases for V and 0 bases for J; bases not matched to a gene: 9. The germline V gene has CDR1 SGHVS and CDR2 FQNEAQ. CDR3 DNA sequence: TGTGCCAGCAGCTACAACGGACAGGCCGTCTCTGGAAACACCATATATTTT. It is translated as CASSYNGQAVSGNTIYF.

The V call is TRBV19, the J call TRBJ1-2; TRBD1 might be the D (6 bases). V was shortened by 4 bases and J by 7 bases, with 13 bases between the two germline ends. Germline V lookup: CDR1 LNHDA, CDR2 SQIVND (reference sequence). This CDR3 region has 13 residues. CDR3 region: CASSRTEAGGYTF. The CDR3 DNA follows: TGTGCCAGTAGTAGGACAGAAGCGGGTGGCTACACCTTC. The variable domain in full, with the rest retrieved from reference TRBV19 and TRBJ1-2, is DGGITQSPKYLFRKEGQNVTLSCEQNLNHDAMYWYRQDPGQGLRLIYYSQIVNDFQKGDIAEGYSVSREKKESFPLTVTSAQKNPTAFYLCASSRTEAGGYTFGSGTRLTVV.

This clone was picked up a small number of times. The V and J genes are TRBV5-4 and TRBJ1-1; TRBD1 agrees at 7 bases. The germline gives CDR1 SGHNT, CDR2 YYREEE (reference sequence). Trimming removed 1 base from V and 4 bases from J; junction bases left unmatched: 7. The CDR3 length is 15 residues. CDR3 in DNA: TGTGCCAGCAGCTTGAAGGCCGCAGGGGGCACTGAAGCTTTCTTT. Amino acids: CASSLKAAGGTEAFF.

V gene TRBV28 combines with J gene TRBJ2-5; TRBD1 aligns across 10 bases. Germline CDR1 and CDR2: MDHEN and SYDVKM. Germline trimming cut 7 bases from V and 0 bases from J; bases unmatched to any gene: 5. The CDR3 loop spans 15 amino acids. Here the CDR3 reads CASTRDRGNQETQYF. The CDR3 DNA sequence: TGTGCCAGCACCCGGGACAGGGGCAACCAAGAGACCCAGTACTTC.

This clone appeared once. Other DNA sequences in this specimen translate into the identical CDR3. The chain is built from TRBV11-3 and TRBJ2-7; 7 nucleotides agree with TRBD2. This CDR3 comprises 13 residues. V trimming: 3 bases; J trimming: 3 bases; junction bases outside the gene matches: 2. The germline CDR1 and CDR2 sequences are SGHNT and YENEEA. CDR3 coding DNA: TGTGCCAGCAGCTTCGGCGGGAGCTACGAGCAGTACTTC. Translating gives CASSFGGSYEQYF.

This rearrangement joins TRBV19 to TRBJ1-2; D is perhaps TRBD1 (5 bases). The germline gives CDR1 LNHDA, CDR2 SQIVND (reference sequence). V lost 4 bases to trimming and J lost 8 bases, with 14 bases between them. This CDR3 comprises 13 residues. The CDR3 nucleotides read TGTGCCAGTAGTAAACCGGGACGCGAAGGCTACACCTTC. As protein: CASSKPGREGYTF.

The rearrangement joins TRBV6-1 to TRBJ2-7; either TRBD1 or TRBD2 may fit D (5 bases each). The CDR3 loop spans 13 amino acids. V lost 8 bases to trimming and J lost 8 bases, with 19 bases between them. CDR1 is MNHNS, CDR2 SASEGT, per germline. The CDR3 loop reads CASRPGQVVKQYF. The CDR3 DNA sequence: TGTGCCAGCCGGCCGGGGCAAGTTGTCAAGCAGTACTTC.